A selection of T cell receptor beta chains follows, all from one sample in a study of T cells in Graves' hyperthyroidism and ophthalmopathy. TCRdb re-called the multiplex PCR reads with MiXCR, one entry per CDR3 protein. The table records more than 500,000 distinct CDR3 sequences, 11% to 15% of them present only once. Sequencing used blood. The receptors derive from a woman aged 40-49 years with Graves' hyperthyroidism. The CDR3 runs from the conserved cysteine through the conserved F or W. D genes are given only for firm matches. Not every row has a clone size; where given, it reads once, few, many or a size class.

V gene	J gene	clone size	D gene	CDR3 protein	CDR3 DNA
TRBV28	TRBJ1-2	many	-	CASSVQAAYGYTF	TGTGCCAGCAGTGTACAGGCGGCCTATGGCTACACCTTC
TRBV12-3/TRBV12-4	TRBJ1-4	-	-	CASSLGGMLEKLFF	TGTGCCAGCAGTTTAGGGGGGATGCTTGAAAAACTGTTTTTT
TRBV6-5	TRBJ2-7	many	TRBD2	CASSYSGTRAYEQYF	TGTGCCAGCAGTTACTCTGGGACTAGAGCATACGAGCAGTACTTC
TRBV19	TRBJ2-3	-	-	CASSTGTHSSSTQYF	TGTGCCAGTAGTACCGGGACCCATTCTTCATCTACGCAGTATTTT
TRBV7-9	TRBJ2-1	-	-	CASSLLGMNEQFF	TGTGCCAGCAGCTTATTGGGGATGAATGAGCAGTTCTTC
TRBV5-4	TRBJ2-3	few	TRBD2	CASSLKLAGSTDTQYF	TGTGCCAGCAGCTTGAAACTAGCGGGTAGCACAGATACGCAGTATTTT
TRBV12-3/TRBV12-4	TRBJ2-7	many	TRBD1	CASSSRDRGSPEQYF	TGTGCCAGCAGTTCCCGGGACAGGGGGTCCCCCGAGCAGTACTTC
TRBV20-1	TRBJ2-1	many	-	CSARGYPYNEQFF	TGCAGTGCTAGAGGATACCCCTACAATGAGCAGTTCTTC
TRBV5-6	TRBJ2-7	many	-	CASSALGYEQYF	TGTGCCAGCAGCGCCCTAGGGTACGAGCAGTACTTC
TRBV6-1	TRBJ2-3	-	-	CASSEEPASTDTQYF	TGTGCCAGCAGTGAAGAGCCAGCTAGCACAGATACGCAGTATTTT
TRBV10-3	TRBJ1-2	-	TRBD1	CVISDPGQVNYGYTF	TGTGTCATCAGTGACCCGGGACAGGTGAACTATGGCTACACCTTC
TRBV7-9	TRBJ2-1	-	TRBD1	CASSARQGSYNEQLF	TGTGCCAGCAGCGCCCGACAGGGCTCCTACAATGAGCAGCTCTTC
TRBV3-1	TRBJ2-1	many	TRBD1	CASSQVRTGGFNEQFF	TGTGCCAGCAGCCAAGTTCGGACAGGGGGCTTCAATGAGCAGTTCTTC
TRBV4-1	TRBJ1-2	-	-	CASSQENRVLGYTF	TGCGCCAGCAGCCAAGAGAACAGGGTACTGGGCTACACCTTC
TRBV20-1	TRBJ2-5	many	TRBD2	CSARDGTILETQYF	TGCAGTGCTAGAGATGGGACTATCTTGGAGACCCAGTACTTC
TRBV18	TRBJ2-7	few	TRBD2	CASSPKGLAGGDEQYF	TGTGCCAGCTCACCGAAAGGACTAGCGGGAGGGGACGAGCAGTACTTC
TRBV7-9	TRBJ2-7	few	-	CASSNQGFPRYEQYF	TGTGCCAGCAGCAACCAGGGCTTCCCCCGTTACGAGCAGTACTTC
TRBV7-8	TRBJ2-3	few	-	CASSFAVDTQYF	TGTGCCAGCAGCTTCGCTGTGGATACGCAGTATTTT
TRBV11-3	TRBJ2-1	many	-	CASSPDFNEQFF	TGTGCCAGCAGCCCGGACTTCAATGAGCAGTTCTTC
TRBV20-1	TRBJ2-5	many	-	CSARSSQGQETQYF	TGCAGTGCTAGATCTTCGCAGGGGCAAGAGACCCAGTACTTC
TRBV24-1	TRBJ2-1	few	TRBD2	CATSDSLAGSYNEQFF	TGTGCCACCAGTGATTCTCTAGCGGGCTCCTACAATGAGCAGTTCTTC
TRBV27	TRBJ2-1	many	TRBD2	CASSPGLAGYEQFF	TGTGCCAGCAGTCCGGGACTAGCGGGATATGAGCAGTTCTTC
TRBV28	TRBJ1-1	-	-	CASSFRRNTGAFF	TGTGCCAGCAGTTTTCGCCGGAACACTGGAGCTTTCTTT
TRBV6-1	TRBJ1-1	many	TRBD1	CASSATGGLNTEAFF	TGTGCCAGCAGTGCTACAGGGGGCTTGAACACTGAAGCTTTCTTT
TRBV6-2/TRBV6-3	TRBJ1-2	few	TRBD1	CASSYTGGNNYGYTF	TGTGCCAGCAGTTACACAGGGGGGAATAACTATGGCTACACCTTC